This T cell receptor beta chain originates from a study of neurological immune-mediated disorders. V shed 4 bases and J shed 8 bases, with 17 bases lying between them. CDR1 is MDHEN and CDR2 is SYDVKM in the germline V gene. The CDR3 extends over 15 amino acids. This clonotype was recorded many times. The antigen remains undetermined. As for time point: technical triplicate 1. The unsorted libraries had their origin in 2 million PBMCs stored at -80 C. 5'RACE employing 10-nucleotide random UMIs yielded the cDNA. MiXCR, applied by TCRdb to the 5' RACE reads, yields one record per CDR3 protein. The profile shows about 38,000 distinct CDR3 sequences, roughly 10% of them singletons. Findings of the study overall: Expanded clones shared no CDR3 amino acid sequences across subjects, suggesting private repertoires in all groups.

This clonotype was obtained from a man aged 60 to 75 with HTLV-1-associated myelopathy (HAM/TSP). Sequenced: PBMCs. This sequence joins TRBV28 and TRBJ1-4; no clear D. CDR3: CASSSVTGDREKLFF. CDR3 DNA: TGTGCCAGCAGTTCCGTTACTGGGGATAGAGAAAAACTGTTTTTT.